What follows is one T cell receptor beta chain and its context. The data belong to a study of blood T cell repertoires in COVID-19. Looking at the study overall: Sample material is recorded as cDNA or gDNA derived from T cells, B-cell-depleted T cells, or PBMCs.

How the authors handled the data: Reference gene primer amplification gave estimated nucleated cell counts. This table comes from immunoSEQ multiplex PCR, and its TCRdb copy is limited to in-frame clones, with some not included. V and J calls and clone size are as listed in that table; D and trimming were resolved from the DNA. The sample includes 170,000 or so clones, just under 90% of them seen just once. CDR3 length: 14 amino acids. Trimming removed 7 bases at V and 6 bases at J, with 16 bases between. Per the germline V gene, CDR1 is MNHEY and CDR2 is SVGAGI. The receptor was derived from a woman in her sixties or seventies with COVID-19, enrolled during active disease. The V gene is TRBV6-5, the J gene TRBJ2-1; possible D gene TRBD1, 6 bases. Sequencing was performed on peripheral blood. The CDR3 reads CASTRPGAPNEQFF. CDR3 coding DNA: TGTGCCAGCACTCGCCCAGGGGCGCCCAATGAGCAGTTCTTC.